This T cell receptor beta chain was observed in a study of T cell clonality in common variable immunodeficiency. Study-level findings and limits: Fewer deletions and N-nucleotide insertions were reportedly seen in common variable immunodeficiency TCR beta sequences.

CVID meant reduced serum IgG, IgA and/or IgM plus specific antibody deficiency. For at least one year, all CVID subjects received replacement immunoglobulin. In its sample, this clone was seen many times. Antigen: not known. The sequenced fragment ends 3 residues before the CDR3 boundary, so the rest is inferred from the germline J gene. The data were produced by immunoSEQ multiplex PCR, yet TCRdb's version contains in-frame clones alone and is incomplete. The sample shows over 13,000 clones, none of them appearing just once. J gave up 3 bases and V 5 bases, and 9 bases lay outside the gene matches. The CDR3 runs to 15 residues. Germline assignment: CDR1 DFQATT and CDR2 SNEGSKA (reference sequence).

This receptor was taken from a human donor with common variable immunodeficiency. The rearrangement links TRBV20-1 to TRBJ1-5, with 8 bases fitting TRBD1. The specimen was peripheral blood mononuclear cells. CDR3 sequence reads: CSAYGQGRNNQPQHF. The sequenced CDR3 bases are TGCAGTGCTTACGGACAGGGCCGAAACAATCAGCCC.